This T cell receptor beta chain was identified during a study of CD8+CD57+ T cells in acquired aplastic anemia. Study summary: The mean DNA yield obtained from sorted CD4+ and CD8+ cells came to approximately 3 ug.

Losses at the gene ends were 6 bases for V and 6 bases for J; bases not matched to a gene: 6. Germline V gives CDR1 MNHNS, CDR2 SASEGT. There are 13 residues in the CDR3. Study conclusions and caveats: Patients were compared with controls for CD8+ Simpson's diversity, and no significant difference emerged.

According to the study, genomic DNA was the template for TCR beta VDJ and CDR3 profiling. TCRdb analysed the reads with MiXCR anew, one entry per CDR3 protein. The repertoire has about 150,000 distinct CDR3 sequences, over 40% of them found once; the top ten carry under 3.5%. Flow cytometry had shown expanded CD8+CD57+ cells in the patients chosen for sequencing. Patients uniformly had severe acquired aplastic anemia. With regard to this clonotype: Its specificity is not known.

Sequencing was done on a sample of sorted CD4+, CD8+, or CD8+CD57+ T cells (not recorded which) from PBMCs. This chain connects TRBV6-1 to TRBJ1-1; the match to TRBD1 covers 8 bases. This TCR was recovered from a human donor with aplastic anemia. CDR3 residues: CASRKDREAEAFF. The CDR3 nucleotides read TGTGCCAGCAGGAAGGACAGGGAAGCTGAAGCTTTCTTT.